A selection of T cell receptor beta chains follows, all from one sample in a study of CD8 T cells in ankylosing spondylitis. TCRdb re-analysed the 5' RACE reads in MiXCR, keeping a single row per CDR3 protein. The sample has about 400,000 distinct CDR3 sequences, 20% to 25% seen once. The specimen sequenced was blood, either unsorted or a sorted T cell fraction (not recorded which). All receptors come from a male donor with ankylosing spondylitis or in good health (not recorded which). The CDR3 runs from the conserved cysteine through the conserved F or W. D genes are given only for firm matches. A clone size is listed for some rows: how often the clone was seen (once, few, many), or a class if it is expanded.

V: TRBV6-5
size: few
D: -
J: TRBJ2-3
DNA: TGTGCCAGCAGTTACTCGAGGTGGGGAAGGAGCACAGATACGCAGTATTTT
CDR3: CASSYSRWGRSTDTQYF

V: TRBV5-1
size: few
D: -
J: TRBJ2-7
DNA: TGCGCCAGCAGCTTGGGTCCCTCCGGCGAGCAGTACTTC
CDR3: CASSLGPSGEQYF

V: TRBV28
size: few
D: -
J: TRBJ2-2
DNA: TGTGCCAGCAGTTCCGACATCCTGAACACCGGGGAGCTGTTTTTT
CDR3: CASSSDILNTGELFF

V: TRBV7-7
size: -
D: -
J: TRBJ2-2
DNA: TGTGCTAGCAGCTTAGCCCCCTTTGGGGGGGCTTCCACCGGGGAGCTGTTTTTT
CDR3: CASSLAPFGGASTGELFF

V: TRBV9
size: -
D: -
J: TRBJ2-3
DNA: TGTGCCAGCAGCGTAGATCTTGGCTTCACAGATACGCAGTATTTT
CDR3: CASSVDLGFTDTQYF

V: TRBV29-1
size: -
D: -
J: TRBJ2-7
DNA: TGCAGCGCGAGGGGGGTTTCCTACGAGCAGTACTTC
CDR3: CSARGVSYEQYF

V: TRBV6-5
size: -
D: TRBD2
J: TRBJ2-7
DNA: TGTGCCACTACTTACTTGTCTGGGACTAGCTCCTACGAGCAGTACTTC
CDR3: CATTYLSGTSSYEQYF

V: TRBV23-1
size: -
D: -
J: TRBJ2-5
DNA: TGCGCCAGCAGTCAATCGGATGGCAGGGGTTATGAGACCCAGTACTTC
CDR3: CASSQSDGRGYETQYF

V: TRBV27
size: few
D: -
J: TRBJ1-1
DNA: TGTGCCAGCAGTACCTTTGTCAGTCCGGACACTGAAGCTTTCTTT
CDR3: CASSTFVSPDTEAFF

V: TRBV15
size: few
D: -
J: TRBJ2-2
DNA: TGTGCCACCAGCAGGGACAGCGAGAACACCGGGGAGCTGTTTTTT
CDR3: CATSRDSENTGELFF

V: TRBV7-9
size: -
D: TRBD1
J: TRBJ2-1
DNA: TGTGCCAGCAGCTACCGGGGACAGGCTTACAATGAGCAGTTCTTC
CDR3: CASSYRGQAYNEQFF

V: TRBV20-1
size: -
D: -
J: TRBJ2-1
DNA: TGCAGTGCTAGAATGCCCTCCTACAATGAGCAGTTCTTC
CDR3: CSARMPSYNEQFF

V: TRBV28
size: many
D: -
J: TRBJ2-2
DNA: TGTGCCAGCAGCCTTCAGTGGGGAAACACCGGGGAGCTGTTTTTT
CDR3: CASSLQWGNTGELFF

V: TRBV28
size: few
D: TRBD1
J: TRBJ2-7
DNA: TGTGCCAGCAGTTCAAGGGGGCCCTCTTCCTACGAGCAGTACTTC
CDR3: CASSSRGPSSYEQYF

V: TRBV15
size: -
D: TRBD2
J: TRBJ2-7
DNA: TGTGCCACCAGCTTCGGACTAGGTTACTACGAGCAGTACTTC
CDR3: CATSFGLGYYEQYF

V: TRBV7-9
size: -
D: TRBD1
J: TRBJ2-1
DNA: TGTGCCAGCAGCCCTGCTGGGGGACAGCATTTTAATGAGCAGTTCTTC
CDR3: CASSPAGGQHFNEQFF

V: TRBV9
size: -
D: -
J: TRBJ2-3
DNA: TGTGCCAGCAGCGTAGATCGCGACGGCATCCTTCTCACAGATACGCAGTATTTT
CDR3: CASSVDRDGILLTDTQYF

V: TRBV12-3/TRBV12-4
size: few
D: TRBD2
J: TRBJ2-5
DNA: TGTGCCAGCAGTTTTTTCCGGGGGAGGGGTGAGACCCAGTACTTC
CDR3: CASSFFRGRGETQYF

V: TRBV7-9
size: few
D: -
J: TRBJ1-6
DNA: TGTGCCAGCAGCTCGCCTGGTTCACCCCTCCACTTT
CDR3: CASSSPGSPLHF

V: TRBV7-2
size: -
D: TRBD2
J: TRBJ2-5
DNA: TGTGCCAGCAGCACCCCCTTCGCGGGGGGCTTTAGGGAGACCCAGTACTTC
CDR3: CASSTPFAGGFRETQYF

V: TRBV4-1
size: few
D: -
J: TRBJ2-1
DNA: TGCGCCAGCAGCCAAGATGTTGAGCAGTTCTTC
CDR3: CASSQDVEQFF

V: TRBV4-1
size: -
D: -
J: TRBJ2-7
DNA: TGCGCCAGCAGCCATCTCGGGGTCTCGAGTGGCGAGCAGTACTTC
CDR3: CASSHLGVSSGEQYF

V: TRBV5-6
size: -
D: TRBD1
J: TRBJ2-3
DNA: TGTGCCAGCAGCTTGGGCAGGGGGCCTAGCACAGATACGCAGTATTTT
CDR3: CASSLGRGPSTDTQYF

V: TRBV4-1
size: few
D: TRBD1
J: TRBJ2-7
DNA: TGCGCCAGCAGCCAAGAACCGGGACAGGGTTCCCACGAGCAGTACTTC
CDR3: CASSQEPGQGSHEQYF

V: TRBV12-3/TRBV12-4
size: few
D: -
J: TRBJ2-7
DNA: TGTGCCAGCAGAAGGGGAAGACTGGAGCAGTACTTC
CDR3: CASRRGRLEQYF

V: TRBV9
size: -
D: -
J: TRBJ2-7
DNA: TGTGCCAGCAGCGGATCCGGGACCCAATACGAGCAGTACTTC
CDR3: CASSGSGTQYEQYF

V: TRBV7-9
size: -
D: TRBD2
J: TRBJ2-5
DNA: TGTGCCAGCAGCTTAGGCGGGGGGATATTCCAAGAGACCCAGTACTTC
CDR3: CASSLGGGIFQETQYF

V: TRBV15
size: few
D: TRBD1
J: TRBJ2-1
DNA: TGTGCCACTAAACAGGGGATATACAATGAGCAGTTCTTC
CDR3: CATKQGIYNEQFF

V: TRBV7-9
size: few
D: TRBD1
J: TRBJ2-3
DNA: TGTGCCAGCAGCCTTTCCTCGGGACAGCTCACAGATACGCAGTATTTT
CDR3: CASSLSSGQLTDTQYF

V: TRBV20-1
size: few
D: -
J: TRBJ2-7
DNA: TGCAGTGCTAGAGTATGGTCTACCTACGAGCAGTACTTC
CDR3: CSARVWSTYEQYF

V: TRBV18
size: few
D: -
J: TRBJ2-7
DNA: TGTGCCACCCAAGAGGGCGGCTCCTACGAGCAGTACTTC
CDR3: CATQEGGSYEQYF

V: TRBV13
size: -
D: -
J: TRBJ2-1
DNA: TGTGCCAGCAGCTTAGGGCCACAGGGTCTCTACAATGAGCAGTTCTTC
CDR3: CASSLGPQGLYNEQFF

V: TRBV28
size: few
D: TRBD1
J: TRBJ2-7
DNA: TGTGCCAGCAGTTTAATCGGGACAGGGGCTTCCTACGAGCAGTACTTC
CDR3: CASSLIGTGASYEQYF

V: TRBV7-2
size: few
D: -
J: TRBJ2-3
DNA: TGTGCCAGCAGGGAACTCGGGGGAAAGTCTAGCACAGATACGCAGTATTTT
CDR3: CASRELGGKSSTDTQYF

V: TRBV2
size: few
D: TRBD1
J: TRBJ2-7
DNA: TGTGCCAGCAGGACGACAGGGGGACTCGGCTACGAGCAGTACTTC
CDR3: CASRTTGGLGYEQYF

V: TRBV10-2
size: few
D: -
J: TRBJ2-1
DNA: TGCGCCAGCAGTGCCCTAGGGGCGTCCTACAATGAGCAGTTCTTC
CDR3: CASSALGASYNEQFF

V: TRBV12-3/TRBV12-4
size: -
D: TRBD2
J: TRBJ2-1
DNA: TGTGCCAGCAGTTTATCCGGGGGGGACAATGAGCAGTTCTTC
CDR3: CASSLSGGDNEQFF

V: TRBV5-5
size: -
D: TRBD1
J: TRBJ2-7
DNA: TGTGCCAGCAGCTTGGTCGTGACAGGGGGCCCCTACGAGCAGTACTTC
CDR3: CASSLVVTGGPYEQYF

V: TRBV10-3
size: few
D: -
J: TRBJ2-2
DNA: TGTGCCATCAGTGAGTCTTCACCTACGAACACCGGGGAGCTGTTTTTT
CDR3: CAISESSPTNTGELFF

V: TRBV12-3/TRBV12-4
size: -
D: TRBD1
J: TRBJ2-5
DNA: TGTGCCAGCAGGGCGACAGGGGGCCAAGAGACCCAGTACTTC
CDR3: CASRATGGQETQYF

V: TRBV2
size: -
D: -
J: TRBJ2-1
DNA: TGTGCCAGCAGTGAATTGCGTGTTGAGCAGTTCTTC
CDR3: CASSELRVEQFF

V: TRBV12-3/TRBV12-4
size: many
D: -
J: TRBJ2-2
DNA: TGTGCCAGCAGGGAGGGGAGCGGGGAGCTGTTTTTT
CDR3: CASREGSGELFF

V: TRBV29-1
size: -
D: -
J: TRBJ1-1
DNA: TGCAGCGTTGAAGATCTTCCGGGAGGGAAGGTAGCGACTGAAGCTTTCTTT
CDR3: CSVEDLPGGKVATEAFF

V: TRBV28
size: few
D: -
J: TRBJ2-1
DNA: TGTGCCAGCAGTCCCGGGCCTACGATGGTCAATGAGCAGTTCTTC
CDR3: CASSPGPTMVNEQFF

V: TRBV4-1
size: -
D: TRBD2
J: TRBJ2-7
DNA: TGCGCCAGCAGCCCAATAGCGGGGAGGAGCTCCTACGAGCAGTACTTC
CDR3: CASSPIAGRSSYEQYF

V: TRBV29-1
size: many
D: TRBD2
J: TRBJ2-1
DNA: TGCAGCGTTGAAGATGAGGGAAGCGGGGAACACTCCTACAATGAGCAGTTCTTC
CDR3: CSVEDEGSGEHSYNEQFF

V: TRBV12-3/TRBV12-4
size: many
D: -
J: TRBJ2-1
DNA: TGTGCCAGCAGTTTTAGGGGAGGTCGGAATGAGCAGTTCTTC
CDR3: CASSFRGGRNEQFF

V: TRBV3-1
size: many
D: -
J: TRBJ2-3
DNA: TGTGCCAGCAGCCTCCAACTGACTAGTTTTACGCAGTATTTT
CDR3: CASSLQLTSFTQYF

V: TRBV7-3
size: -
D: -
J: TRBJ2-1
DNA: TGTGCCAGCAGTGGTTTCGGGGGCGCCTCCTACAATGAGCAGTTCTTC
CDR3: CASSGFGGASYNEQFF

V: TRBV6-1
size: few
D: -
J: TRBJ2-3
DNA: TGTGCCAGCAGTGGACTAGTGGGCACAGATACGCAGTATTTT
CDR3: CASSGLVGTDTQYF

V: TRBV7-9
size: -
D: -
J: TRBJ2-1
DNA: TGTGCCAGCAGCCCAACCGGGACCAGCTCCTACAATGAGCAGTTCTTC
CDR3: CASSPTGTSSYNEQFF

V: TRBV4-1
size: -
D: -
J: TRBJ2-3
DNA: TGCGCCAGCGGAAGCCTACCGGGAGATACGCAGTATTTT
CDR3: CASGSLPGDTQYF

V: TRBV29-1
size: few
D: -
J: TRBJ1-1
DNA: TGCAGCGTTGGGGCCAGCATGAACACTGAAGCTTTCTTT
CDR3: CSVGASMNTEAFF

V: TRBV29-1
size: -
D: TRBD1
J: TRBJ2-2
DNA: TGCAGCGTTGATTCACCAGACAGGGCAGTTGCCGGGGAGCTGTTTTTT
CDR3: CSVDSPDRAVAGELFF

V: TRBV6-5
size: few
D: -
J: TRBJ2-5
DNA: TGTGCCAGCAGTTACGACAGTCAATCCCAAGAGACCCAGTACTTC
CDR3: CASSYDSQSQETQYF